The present TCR beta chain was sequenced within a study of blood T cell repertoires in COVID-19. Study details: PBMCs, B-cell-depleted T cells, or T cells provided the cDNA or gDNA that made up the material.

As originally analysed: From reference gene primer amplification, estimates of nucleated cell counts were derived. Sequencing was performed with immunoSEQ multiplex PCR; in TCRdb, only in-frame clones are kept and a portion is missing. D and trimming were read from the DNA, whereas the V and J calls and clone size are those reported in that table. This sample has around 400,000 clones, with more than 75% found just once. The CDR3 consists of 14 residues. The germline CDR1 and CDR2 sequences are LGHDT and YNNKEL (reference sequence). V lost 1 base and J lost 4, with 8 bases in between. It was during active infection that Seattle patients were enrolled and then longitudinally followed.

The specimen was peripheral blood. This receptor was obtained from a woman aged 55-70 years with COVID-19, enrolled during active disease. V and J are TRBV3-1 (or the pseudogene TRBV3-2) and TRBJ1-5; D unclear. The CDR3 protein is CASSQASGNQPQHF. The CDR3 nucleotides are TGTGCCAGCAGCCAAGCGTCAGGAAATCAGCCCCAGCATTTT.